What follows are 30 T cell receptor beta chains derived from one specimen sequenced in a study of post-analysis software for immune sequencing data (dated by TCRdb to between 2014 and 2017). Their antigens are not known. The method was PCR. Sequencing was carried out with an Illumina HiSeq 2500. Unique molecular identifiers were incorporated into TCR beta cDNA libraries to reduce PCR and sequencing biases. In-frame beta chains were kept once TCRdb had trimmed the public reads at Q25 with fastp and called clones with MiXCR. Every distinct CDR3 protein forms one entry, paired with its most common genes and DNA. The sample includes 650,000 to 850,000 distinct CDR3 sequences, with approximately 57% observed a single time. The ten most abundant clones make up about 4.8% of the sample. What the study reported, not specific to this receptor: Patients showed significantly higher frequencies than controls for 4 or 5 TRBV segments, among them TRBV5-6, TRBV5-1 and TRBV20-1.

The sample consisted of blood. These receptors all come from a girl aged 5-17 years with multiple sclerosis.

The chain is built from TRBV15 and TRBJ1-2, with 7 bases identical to TRBD1. Germline values: CDR1 LNHNV, CDR2 YYDKDF (reference sequence). The J segment lost 3 bases and the V segment lost 4 bases, leaving 8 bases of the junction unmatched. The CDR3 length is 15 residues. The CDR3 loop is CATSTTTGRDYGYTF. Here the CDR3 DNA reads TGTGCCACCAGCACAACGACAGGGAGGGACTATGGCTACACCTTC.

This clonotype has more than one count but fewer than ten. The genes are TRBV6-1 and TRBJ2-5; D is possibly TRBD2 (7 bases). V was trimmed by 5 bases and J by 6 bases, leaving 13 bases between them. Germline CDR1 is MNHNS and CDR2 is SASEGT. This CDR3 comprises 13 residues. The DNA for the CDR3 is TGTGCCAGCAGTACGGGGGGCGCACAGACCCAGTACTTC. This gives the protein CASSTGGAQTQYF.

The chain couples TRBV4-2 to TRBJ1-2; D is ambiguous. CDR1 LGHNA and CDR2 YNFKEQ come from the germline V gene. The V end lost 1 base, the J end lost 4 bases, and 25 bases lay between the germline ends. The CDR3 is 19 amino acids. The CDR3: CASSQAVPTEYLWFYGYTF. The CDR3 DNA reads TGTGCCAGCAGCCAAGCTGTGCCTACCGAATACCTCTGGTTCTATGGCTACACCTTC.

This clonotype showed up just a few times. The gene calls are TRBV27 and TRBJ2-7, with 7 bases lining up with TRBD1. Germline V gives CDR1 MNHEY, CDR2 SMNVEV (reference sequence). The J segment lost 3 bases and the V segment lost 2 bases, leaving 7 bases of the junction unmatched. This CDR3 has 15 residues. The CDR3 region is CASSLTGTAFYEQYF. CDR3 coding DNA: TGTGCCAGCAGTTTAACCGGGACAGCCTTCTACGAGCAGTACTTC.

This clonotype was detected many times. The CDR3 coding sequence is TGTGCCAGCAGCTTAGGTTGGGGCAGGGGCTACGAGCAGTACTTC. Protein product: CASSLGWGRGYEQYF. This sequence joins TRBV7-8 and TRBJ2-7; tentatively, D is TRBD1 (6 bases). Germline lookup yields CDR1 SGHVS and CDR2 FQNEAQ. Trimming removed 1 base from V and 3 bases from J, with 13 bases in between. The CDR3 has 15 amino acids.

CDR3 in amino acids: CASRPWQGTQETQYF. In nucleotides, the CDR3 is TGTGCCAGCAGGCCGTGGCAGGGCACCCAAGAGACCCAGTACTTC. The chain is built from TRBV6-5 and TRBJ2-5; weak D call: TRBD1 (5 bases). Per the germline V gene, CDR1 is MNHEY and CDR2 is SVGAGI. With 6 bases removed from V and 1 base from J, the gap between germline ends came to 15 bases. This CDR3 spans 15 amino acids.

The gene calls are TRBV4-2 and TRBJ2-4; TRBD2 matches 12 bases. The closer fit of TRBJ2-7 to the DNA end suggests the J call may be wrong. CDR1 is LGHNA, CDR2 YNFKEQ, per germline. This CDR3 is 15 amino acids long. DNA of the CDR3: TGTGCCAGCAGCCTGACTAGCGGGAGTGAGAACGAGCAGTACTTC. It translates to CASSLTSGSENEQYF.

The table lists this clonotype with a few counts. The V gene is TRBV25-1, the J gene TRBJ2-7; 8 nucleotides align to TRBD2. Looked up from germline, CDR1 is MGHDK and CDR2 is SYGVNS. The V segment lost 5 bases and the J segment 2 bases; nucleotides outside the gene matches: 5. This CDR3 contains 14 residues. The CDR3 loop reads CASSYAGGAYEQYF. CDR3 in DNA: TGTGCCAGCAGTTACGCCGGGGGGGCCTACGAGCAGTACTTC.

On this clonotype: A read error may account for a junction end that differs from germline. The chain links TRBV7-9 to TRBJ2-1, with 11 bases that match TRBD2. Germline V gene data show CDR1 as SEHNR and CDR2 as FQNEAQ (reference sequence). This CDR3 spans 14 amino acids. This chain's CDR3 is CAISLAGGLNEQFF. In nucleotides, the CDR3 is TGTGCCATCAGCCTAGCGGGAGGTTTAAATGAGCAGTTCTTC.

This clonotype showed up just a few times. This chain links TRBV10-3 with TRBJ2-3; 7 bases agree with TRBD2. The V gene's germline CDR1 is ENHRY and CDR2 SYGVKD. J gave up 2 bases and V 10 bases, and 12 bases lay outside the gene matches. CDR3 size: 15 residues. CDR3: CATRPASGITDTQYF. The CDR3 DNA reads as TGTGCCACCCGACCCGCTAGCGGAATCACAGATACGCAGTATTTT.

The genes are TRBV29-1 and TRBJ2-1; 10 nucleotides line up with TRBD2. CDR1 and CDR2 from the germline V gene are SQVTM and ANQGSEA. This CDR3 has 13 amino acids. V dropped 7 bases and J dropped 6; count of bases not matched to a gene: 6. The CDR3 reads CSGGLAASNEQFF. The CDR3 coding sequence is TGCAGCGGTGGACTAGCGGCATCCAATGAGCAGTTCTTC.

This clonotype has more than one count but fewer than ten. V is TRBV12-3 or TRBV12-4 and J is TRBJ2-3, with TRBD2 matching over 9 bases. This CDR3 comprises 15 residues. Losses at the gene ends were 3 bases for V and 4 bases for J; bases not matched to a gene: 5. The CDR3 protein is CASSFSGSHSDTQYF. Written as DNA, the CDR3 is TGTGCCAGCAGTTTTAGCGGGAGTCATTCAGATACGCAGTATTTT.

J is TRBJ2-1 and V is TRBV7-3; 15 bases are a match to TRBD2. The CDR3 length is 15 residues. The trim removed 5 bases at V and 8 bases at J, leaving 4 bases unmatched. CDR1 and CDR2 from the germline V gene are SGHTA and FQGTGA. CDR3 residues: CASSDGTSGRYEQFF. CDR3 in DNA: TGTGCCAGCAGCGACGGGACTAGCGGGAGGTATGAGCAGTTCTTC. Drawing the rest from reference TRBV7-3 and TRBJ2-1, the complete variable domain is GAGVSQTPSNKVTEKGKYVELRCDPISGHTALYWYRQSLGQGPEFLIYFQGTGAADDSGLPNDRFFAVRPEGSVSTLKIQRTERGDSAVYLCASSDGTSGRYEQFFGPGTRLTVL.

J is TRBJ2-7 and V is TRBV7-9, with 7 bases lining up with TRBD2. There are 13 residues in the CDR3. V was clipped by 3 bases and J by 4 bases; unmatched bases: 3. CDR1 and CDR2 (germline): SEHNR, FQNEAQ (reference sequence). In DNA form, the CDR3 reads TGTGCCAGCAGCTTCCCTAGCGGATACGAGCAGTACTTC. Encoded protein: CASSFPSGYEQYF.

This chain joins TRBV30 and TRBJ2-3; 10 bases line up with TRBD1. Trimming took 3 bases from V and 8 from J; bases not matched to a gene: 2. The CDR3 totals 12 residues. CDR1 is GTSNPN, CDR2 SVGIG, per germline (reference sequence). CDR3 DNA: TGTGCCTGGAGCGGACAGGGGGGTACGCAGTATTTT. This translates into CAWSGQGGTQYF.

Only a few counts were recorded for this clonotype. The chain combines TRBV12-3 or TRBV12-4 with TRBJ2-7; TRBD1 aligns across 9 bases. CDR3 length: 13 residues. Losses at the gene ends were 4 bases for V and 5 bases for J; bases not matched to a gene: 3. CDR3 coding DNA: TGTGCCAGCAGTTGGGGACAGGGACACGAGCAGTACTTC. Residues: CASSWGQGHEQYF.

This sequence joins TRBV20-1 and TRBJ2-7; 9 positions match TRBD1. This CDR3 has 12 residues. Germline assignment: CDR1 DFQATT and CDR2 SNEGSKA (reference sequence). V was pared by 6 bases and J by 7 bases, with 7 bases of the junction left unmatched. The CDR3 is CSAGDREREQYF. The CDR3, as DNA: TGCAGTGCCGGGGACAGGGAGAGGGAGCAGTACTTC.

The chain carries TRBV6-6 and TRBJ2-5; TRBD2 aligns across 11 bases. The J segment lost 2 bases and the V segment lost 10 bases, leaving 6 bases of the junction unmatched. The germline V gene has CDR1 MNHNY and CDR2 SVGAGI (reference sequence). The CDR3 is 14 residues long. CDR3 residues: CATRRLAGQETQYF. CDR3 in DNA: TGTGCCACCCGACGACTAGCGGGGCAAGAGACCCAGTACTTC.

Comment on this clonotype: The junction does not match germline at one end; this may be a read error. This chain uses TRBV5-1 with TRBJ2-1; 9 nucleotides align to TRBD2. This CDR3 is 15 amino acids long. CDR1 is SGHRS, CDR2 YFSETQ, per germline. CDR3 nucleotides: TGCGTCAGCACCTTTAGCGGGAGCTCCTACAATGAGCAGTTCTTC. It yields the protein CVSTFSGSSYNEQFF.

The chain combines TRBV7-3 with TRBJ2-1; TRBD1 matches at 9 bases. Germline V gene lookup returns CDR1 SGHTA and CDR2 FQGTGA. With 5 bases clipped from V and 9 bases from J, the junction kept 8 bases outside the gene matches. The CDR3 is 14 amino acids. The chain's CDR3 is CASSKPGQGFEQFF. In nucleotides, the CDR3 is TGTGCCAGCAGCAAACCGGGACAGGGATTTGAGCAGTTCTTC.

This clonotype came up once. This chain connects TRBV5-1 to TRBJ2-3; D unclear. Trimming left V 0 bases short and J 5 bases short, with 7 bases between. This CDR3 is 13 amino acids long. Germline-derived CDR1 and CDR2 are SGHRS and YFSETQ. The CDR3 reads CASSLGREDTQYF. Written as DNA, the CDR3 is TGCGCCAGCAGCTTGGGAAGGGAAGATACGCAGTATTTT.

This clonotype has a handful of counts. This sequence joins TRBV30 and TRBJ2-4; 8 nucleotides align to TRBD1. The J call may be mistaken, given a closer DNA end match to TRBJ2-7. There are 13 residues in the CDR3. The germline gives CDR1 GTSNPN, CDR2 SVGIG (reference sequence). In DNA, the CDR3 is TGTGCCTGGAGTCGGGACAGGCTCTACGAGCAGTACTTC. Its protein product is CAWSRDRLYEQYF.

The chain is built from TRBV7-6 and TRBJ2-4; TRBD1 matches 11 bases. The end of the DNA is better explained by TRBJ2-7, so the J call may be wrong. Per the germline V gene, CDR1 is SGHVS and CDR2 is FNYEAQ. The CDR3 covers 18 residues. The CDR3 DNA is TGTGCCAGCAGCCCCCCGAAGGACAGGGGGCAGTCCTCCTACGAGCAGTACTTC. Protein sequence: CASSPPKDRGQSSYEQYF.

This clonotype was picked up a small number of times. The rearrangement links TRBV3-1 to TRBJ2-7, with D maybe TRBD1 (6 bases). The CDR3 runs 14 residues. Germline V gene sequence: CDR1 LGHDT, CDR2 YNNKEL (reference sequence). Between the trimmed V and J ends, which lost 2 bases and 12 bases, there was a span of 20 bases. The CDR3 DNA follows: TGTGCCAGCAGCCAACTTAGGTGGGGGCGTCTTCTGTACTTC. Translating it yields CASSQLRWGRLLYF.

The chain links TRBV20-1 to TRBJ2-7; 9 nucleotides agree with TRBD1. CDR1 DFQATT and CDR2 SNEGSKA come from the germline V gene (reference sequence). This CDR3 has 15 amino acids. After removal of 4 bases from V and 6 bases from J, the junction contained 13 bases not matched to a gene. CDR3 DNA: TGCAGTGCTACTACCGGGACAGGGAGGTCGGGCGAGCAGTACTTC. Its translation is CSATTGTGRSGEQYF.

The chain employs TRBV7-9 and TRBJ2-4, with 8 bases fitting TRBD2. There are 14 residues in the CDR3. The germline CDR1 and CDR2 sequences are SEHNR and FQNEAQ (reference sequence). The junction had 4 bases not matched to a gene; V was cut back by 5 bases and J by 4 bases. The CDR3 coding sequence is TGTGCCAGCAGCCAGCGGGGGATGAAAAACATTCAGTACTTC. Translated, it gives CASSQRGMKNIQYF.

The V call is TRBV7-9, the J call TRBJ2-7; TRBD2 might be the D (6 bases). The CDR3 has 12 residues. V lost 6 bases and J lost 6, with 12 bases in between. Germline CDR1 reads SEHNR; CDR2 reads FQNEAQ (reference sequence). CDR3 DNA: TGTGCCAGCAGAGAGATGGGGGGCGAGCAGTACTTC. This gives the protein CASREMGGEQYF.

As concerns this clonotype: An end of the junction differs from the germline gene, which may be a read error. V usage is TRBV10-3 and J usage is TRBJ2-7; a weak D match, TRBD2 (6 bases). Germline CDR1 is ENHRY and CDR2 is SYGVKD. CDR3 length: 14 amino acids. The CDR3 coding sequence is TGTGCCATCAGTGAGACCCCTAGCGTTAACGACCAGTACTTC. The encoded protein is CAISETPSVNDQYF.

CDR3 in DNA: TGTGCCAGCAGTGAATGGGGGCGGGGGAATTACAATGAGCAGTTCTTC. Residues: CASSEWGRGNYNEQFF. This chain connects TRBV25-1 to TRBJ2-1; TRBD2 is a possible D gene (7 bases). Germline-derived CDR1 and CDR2 are MGHDK and SYGVNS. V was pared by 1 base and J by 4 bases, with 14 bases between. This CDR3 has 16 amino acids.

This clonotype was observed a few times. Written as DNA, the CDR3 is TGCGCCAGCAGCTTGCCGACAGGGTCCGATACGCAGTATTTT. Its translation: CASSLPTGSDTQYF. The chain recombines TRBV5-1 with TRBJ2-3; 7 bases are a match to TRBD1. The CDR3 is made up of 14 amino acids. The germline V gene has CDR1 SGHRS and CDR2 YFSETQ. With 1 base clipped from V and 6 bases from J, the junction kept 5 bases outside the gene matches.